This T cell receptor beta chain was recorded in a study of cytomegalovirus exposure and HLA in healthy donors. In germline, CDR1 is LNHDA, CDR2 SQIVND (reference sequence). With V trimmed by 3 bases and J by 4 bases, 6 bases remained unmatched. The CDR3 covers 15 residues. 13 Jbeta primers and 60 Vbeta primers were used for the PCR. Using immunoSEQ multiplex PCR, the repertoire was profiled, and TCRdb retains in-frame clones only, with some absent. The sample holds 100,000 to 150,000 clones, 76% seen once. The chain couples TRBV19 to TRBJ2-5; TRBD1 matches 9 bases. Sequenced material: PBMCs. The receptor's source is a man between 45 and 60 years old in good health and CMV-seronegative. Here the CDR3 DNA reads TGTGCCAGTAGTATGGGGACAGGGAGAAGAGAGACCCAGTACTTC. It yields the protein CASSMGTGRRETQYF.